The 19 T cell receptor beta chains given below trace back to one sample, sequenced in a study of early T cells in non-severe SARS-CoV-2 infection. TCRdb re-called the 5' RACE reads through MiXCR, storing one row per CDR3 protein. The table has approximately 79,000 distinct CDR3 sequences, 9.5% to 15% seen once. Sequencing was done on a sample of whole blood. The origin of the receptors is an adult who was a healthcare worker with PCR-confirmed SARS-CoV-2 infection or an uninfected control (not recorded which).

This clonotype appeared many times. The genes are TRBV20-1 and TRBJ2-2; the D gene is possibly TRBD2 (6 bases). Germline V gene data show CDR1 as DFQATT and CDR2 as SNEGSKA (reference sequence). The CDR3 sequence is 15 residues long. The ends were cut back, 0 bases at V and 2 bases at J, with 10 bases in the middle. The CDR3 sequence: CSARDAGSNTGELFF. CDR3 DNA: TGCAGTGCTAGAGATGCCGGGAGTAACACCGGGGAGCTGTTTTTT.

This clonotype has ten or more counts. The chain combines TRBV28 with TRBJ2-1, with 8 positions matching TRBD2. Losses at the gene ends were 4 bases for V and 8 bases for J; bases not matched to a gene: 4. Per the germline V gene, CDR1 is MDHEN and CDR2 is SYDVKM. The CDR3 runs to 13 residues. The CDR3 sequence is CASSSGLAYEQFF. The CDR3 DNA sequence: TGTGCCAGCAGTTCTGGACTAGCCTATGAGCAGTTCTTC.

This clonotype occurred once. This may be a read error, as it is one base from a much larger clone. The rearrangement uses TRBV4-3 and TRBJ2-3, with 9 bases matching TRBD2. The CDR3 is 15 amino acids. CDR1 and CDR2 from the germline V gene are LGHNA and YSLEER. The CDR3 reads CGSSLRTSGTDTQYF. The CDR3 coding sequence is TGCGGCAGCAGCCTACGGACTAGCGGCACAGATACGCAGTATTTT.

J is TRBJ2-3 and V is TRBV29-1; D may be TRBD1 (6 bases). V lost 4 bases and J 1 base, leaving 12 bases between the germline ends. The germline V gene encodes CDR1 SQVTM and CDR2 ANQGSEA. This CDR3 is built from 14 residues. DNA for the CDR3: TGCAGCGTTGGGGGGCGCCTACGCACAGATACGCAGTATTTT. It is translated as CSVGGRLRTDTQYF.

J is TRBJ1-1 and V is TRBV2; possibly TRBD1 for D (6 bases). V dropped 4 bases and J dropped 4 bases, with 10 bases sitting between them. This CDR3 is built from 13 residues. Germline V gives CDR1 SNHLY, CDR2 FYNNEI. The CDR3 is CASSGGPRTEAFF. The CDR3 DNA reads TGTGCCAGCAGTGGGGGGCCGCGCACTGAAGCTTTCTTT. Full variable domain (remainder filled in from reference TRBV2 and TRBJ1-1): EPEVTQTPSHQVTQMGQEVILRCVPISNHLYFYWYRQILGQKVEFLVSFYNNEISEKSEIFDDQFSVERPDGSNFTLKIRSTKLEDSAMYFCASSGGPRTEAFFGQGTRLTVV.

V and J are TRBV6-2 or TRBV6-3 and TRBJ2-1; 7 bases match TRBD1. CDR3 size: 13 residues. CDR1 MNHEY and CDR2 SVGEGT come from the germline V gene. The junction had 6 bases not matched to a gene; V was cut back by 6 bases and J by 7 bases. CDR3 nucleotide sequence: TGTGCCAGCAGCGGACAGGACCGAAATGAGCAGTTCTTC. It is translated as CASSGQDRNEQFF.

Ten or more counts support this clonotype. The chain uses TRBV6-2 or TRBV6-3 and TRBJ2-1; the match to TRBD2 covers 8 bases. The CDR3 covers 16 residues. The V segment lost 6 bases and the J segment 4 bases; nucleotides outside the gene matches: 11. Germline V gene lookup returns CDR1 MNHEY and CDR2 SVGEGT. In nucleotides, the CDR3 is TGTGCCAGCAGGGCACGGATGGCTAGCGGGTACAATGAGCAGTTCTTC. This gives the protein CASRARMASGYNEQFF.

The chain joins TRBV20-1 to TRBJ1-3; possibly TRBD1 for D (6 bases). Germline V gives CDR1 DFQATT, CDR2 SNEGSKA (reference sequence). The CDR3 totals 15 residues. Trimming stripped 0 bases from V and 2 bases from J, with 11 bases between. The DNA of the CDR3 is TGCAGTGCTAGAGATCGCCGGGGGCCTGGAAACACCATATATTTT. Translation: CSARDRRGPGNTIYF.

The chain recombines TRBV7-9 with TRBJ2-7; tentative D call: TRBD1 (6 bases). The length of the CDR3 is 13 residues. The V gene lost 0 bases and the J gene lost 4 bases, with 7 bases spanning the gap. Germline V CDR1 and CDR2: SEHNR, FQNEAQ (reference sequence). In DNA form, the CDR3 reads TGTGCCAGCAGCTTAGCAGGACAGTACGAGCAGTACTTC. Amino acids: CASSLAGQYEQYF. Supplemented by reference TRBV7-9 and TRBJ2-7, the full variable domain reads DTGVSQNPRHKITKRGQNVTFRCDPISEHNRLYWYRQTLGQGPEFLTYFQNEAQLEKSRLLSDRFSAERPKGSFSTLEIQRTEQGDSAMYLCASSLAGQYEQYFGPGTRLTVT.

This sequence joins TRBV12-3 or TRBV12-4 and TRBJ1-2, with D perhaps matching TRBD1 (5 bases). CDR3 length: 13 amino acids. Trimming stripped 6 bases from V and 2 bases from J, with 10 bases between. This chain's CDR3 is CASRKQENYGYTF. DNA for the CDR3: TGTGCCAGCAGAAAACAGGAGAACTATGGCTACACCTTC.

The CDR3 DNA is TGCAGTGCAACGCAAGGCGGAAACACCGGGGAGCTGTTTTTT. Protein product: CSATQGGNTGELFF. The chain employs TRBV20-1 and TRBJ2-2, with D uncertain. V was pared by 6 bases and J by 2 bases, with 13 bases between. Germline V gives CDR1 DFQATT, CDR2 SNEGSKA (reference sequence). The CDR3 is 14 residues long.

At least ten counts were recorded for this clonotype. The chain uses TRBV7-9 and TRBJ1-4; D remains ambiguous. Germline assignment: CDR1 SEHNR and CDR2 FQNEAQ (reference sequence). This CDR3 spans 11 amino acids. Trimming removed 3 bases from V and 7 bases from J, with 3 bases in between. The DNA for the CDR3 is TGTGCCAGCAGCTTTGGTGAAAAACTGTTTTTT. It codes for CASSFGEKLFF.

V usage is TRBV6-1 and J usage is TRBJ2-1; D unclear. Germline CDR1 and CDR2: MNHNS and SASEGT. The CDR3 has 13 residues. The V and J ends lost 8 bases and 2 bases respectively, with 10 bases between them. CDR3 sequence: CASQAQTYNEQFF. The CDR3 bases are TGTGCCAGCCAGGCACAGACCTACAATGAGCAGTTCTTC.

This clonotype was detected many times. This chain connects TRBV6-5 to TRBJ1-1, with D unresolved. The ends were cut back, 2 bases at V and 0 bases at J, with 10 bases in the middle. Germline CDR1 reads MNHEY; CDR2 reads SVGAGI. The CDR3 loop spans 15 amino acids. The CDR3 sequence: CASSYDPALNTEAFF. The CDR3 nucleotides are TGTGCCAGCAGTTACGACCCAGCCCTGAACACTGAAGCTTTCTTT.

This clonotype was counted many times. The chain joins TRBV12-3 or TRBV12-4 to TRBJ1-3; D is unresolved. CDR3 length equals 17 residues. V lost 0 bases and J lost 0, with 12 bases in between. The DNA for the CDR3 is TGTGCCAGCAGTTTAGCGCGTCGGGTGACCTCTGGAAACACCATATATTTT. The encoded protein is CASSLARRVTSGNTIYF.

This clonotype was observed a handful of times. V usage is TRBV13 and J usage is TRBJ2-4; perhaps D is TRBD1 or TRBD2 (6 bases each). CDR1 is PRHDT and CDR2 is FYEKMQ in the germline V gene (reference sequence). The CDR3 is 15 amino acids. Trimming cost V 1 base and J 7 bases, with 14 bases left between them. The CDR3 coding sequence is TGTGCCAGCAGCTTAGAGTCGGGGGCACGTAACATTCAGTACTTC. It specifies CASSLESGARNIQYF.

This rearrangement joins TRBV28 to TRBJ2-7, with 9 bases identical to TRBD2. The CDR3 sequence is 14 residues long. After removal of 1 base from V and 3 bases from J, the junction contained 1 base not matched to a gene. Looked up from germline, CDR1 is MDHEN and CDR2 is SYDVKM. CDR3 nucleotide sequence: TGTGCCAGCAGTTTATTAGCGGGAGTCTACGAGCAGTACTTC. Its translation: CASSLLAGVYEQYF.

This clonotype was seen a handful of times. Here the CDR3 DNA reads TGTGCCAGCAGCGTACTTCTCCATAATTCACCCCTCCACTTT. Amino acid sequence: CASSVLLHNSPLHF. This sequence joins TRBV9 and TRBJ1-6; the D is unclear. The germline CDR1 and CDR2 sequences are SGDLS and YYNGEE. The ends were cut back, 1 base at V and 5 bases at J, with 7 bases in the middle. The CDR3 extends over 14 amino acids. Together with reference TRBV9 and TRBJ1-6, the CDR3 gives the full variable domain: DSGVTQTPKHLITATGQRVTLRCSPRSGDLSVYWYQQSLDQGLQFLIQYYNGEERAKGNILERFSAQQFPDLHSELNLSSLELGDSALYFCASSVLLHNSPLHFGNGTRLTVT.

This clonotype was seen at least ten times. V gene TRBV10-3 combines with J gene TRBJ1-4, with unresolved D. V was clipped by 0 bases and J by 8 bases, with 4 bases between them. The CDR3 spans 12 residues. The germline CDR1 and CDR2 sequences are ENHRY and SYGVKD. Written as DNA, the CDR3 is TGTGCCATCAGTGAGTCGGCCGAAAAACTGTTTTTT. Its protein product is CAISESAEKLFF.